This entry describes one TCR beta chain. With 3 bases clipped from V and 14 bases from J, the junction kept 7 bases outside the gene matches. Germline lookup yields CDR1 MRHNA and CDR2 SNTAGT. CDR3 length: 13 amino acids. How the authors handled the data: Using reference gene primer amplification, nucleated cell counts were estimated. This table comes from immunoSEQ multiplex PCR, and its TCRdb copy is limited to in-frame clones, with some not included. V, J and clone size are taken as reported in that table, and D and trimming were inferred from the DNA itself. The table includes under 95,000 clones, 75% to 90% detected once. The sample originates from a study of blood T cell repertoires in COVID-19. Study summary: The origin of the acute and convalescent COVID-19 samples was the United States, Italy and Spain.

This rearrangement joins TRBV6-4 to TRBJ1-6; 7 bases fit TRBD1. The sequenced material came from peripheral blood. The TCR sequence derives from a woman at least 80 years old with acute or convalescent COVID-19. CDR3 nucleotides: TGTGCCAGCAGTGAGTCGACAGGGCTGGCCCTCCACTTT. Its translation is CASSESTGLALHF.